This T cell receptor beta chain was sequenced during a study of identical twins. This CDR3 comprises 13 residues. V lost 2 bases, J lost 2 bases, and 6 bases lay in between. Germline CDR1 and CDR2: MNHEY and SMNVEV (reference sequence). The table lists this clonotype with many counts. TCRdb reprocessed the 5' RACE reads via MiXCR and lists one record per CDR3 protein. The data contain around 480,000 distinct CDR3 sequences, 12% to 15% of them singletons. The data also belong to a second study, concerning yellow fever vaccine responses in identical twins.

This TCR was recovered from a woman aged 18-29 years in good health. What was sequenced was CD4+ T cells sorted from blood. This sequence joins TRBV27 and TRBJ1-2; D uncertain. The CDR3 protein is CASSLRENYGYTF. Written as DNA, the CDR3 is TGTGCCAGCAGTTTACGAGAGAACTATGGCTACACCTTC.